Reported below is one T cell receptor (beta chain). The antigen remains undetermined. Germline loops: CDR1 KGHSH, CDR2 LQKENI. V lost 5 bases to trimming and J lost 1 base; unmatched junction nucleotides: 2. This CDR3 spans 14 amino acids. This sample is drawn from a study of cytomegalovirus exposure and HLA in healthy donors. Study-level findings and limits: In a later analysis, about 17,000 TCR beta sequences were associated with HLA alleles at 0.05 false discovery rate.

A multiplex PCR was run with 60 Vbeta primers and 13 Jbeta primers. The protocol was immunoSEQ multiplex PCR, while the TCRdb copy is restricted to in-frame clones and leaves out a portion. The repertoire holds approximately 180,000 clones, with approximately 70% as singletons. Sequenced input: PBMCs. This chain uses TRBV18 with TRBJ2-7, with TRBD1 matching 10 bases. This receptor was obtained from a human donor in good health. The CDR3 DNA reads TGTGCCAGCTCATCGGGACAGGGGTCCTACGAGCAGTACTTC. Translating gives CASSSGQGSYEQYF.